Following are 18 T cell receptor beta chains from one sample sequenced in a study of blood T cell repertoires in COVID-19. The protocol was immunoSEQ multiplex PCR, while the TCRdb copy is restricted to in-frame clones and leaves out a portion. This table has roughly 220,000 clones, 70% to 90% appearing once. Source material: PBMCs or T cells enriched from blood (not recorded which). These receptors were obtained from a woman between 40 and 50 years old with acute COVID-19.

The CDR3 is CSAETGGPRIYEQYF. In DNA form, the CDR3 reads TGCAGCGCAGAAACAGGCGGTCCTAGAATATACGAGCAGTACTTC. This rearrangement joins TRBV29-1 to TRBJ2-7; D possibly corresponds to TRBD1 (5 bases). With 7 bases removed from V and 4 bases from J, the gap between germline ends came to 23 bases. The CDR3 sequence is 15 residues long. Germline V gene data show CDR1 as SQVTM and CDR2 as ANQGSEA.

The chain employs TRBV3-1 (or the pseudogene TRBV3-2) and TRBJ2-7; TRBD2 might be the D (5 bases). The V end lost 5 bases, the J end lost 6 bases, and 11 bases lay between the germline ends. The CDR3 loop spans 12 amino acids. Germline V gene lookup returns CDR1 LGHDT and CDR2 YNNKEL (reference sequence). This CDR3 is CASSNEGLEQYF. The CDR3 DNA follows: TGTGCCAGCAGCAACGAGGGTCTCGAGCAGTACTTC.

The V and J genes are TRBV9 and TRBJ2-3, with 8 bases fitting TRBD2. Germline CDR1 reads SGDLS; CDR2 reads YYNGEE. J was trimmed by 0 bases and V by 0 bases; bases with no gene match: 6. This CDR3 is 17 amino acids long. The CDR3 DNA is TGTGCCAGCAGCGTAGGTAATAGCGGGGTGAGCACAGATACGCAGTATTTT. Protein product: CASSVGNSGVSTDTQYF.

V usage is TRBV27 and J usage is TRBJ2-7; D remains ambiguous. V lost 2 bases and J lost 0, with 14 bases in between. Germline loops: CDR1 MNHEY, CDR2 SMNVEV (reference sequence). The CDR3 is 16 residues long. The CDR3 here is CASSLTMSISSYEQYF. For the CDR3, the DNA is TGTGCCAGCAGTTTAACGATGTCGATCAGCTCCTACGAGCAGTACTTC.

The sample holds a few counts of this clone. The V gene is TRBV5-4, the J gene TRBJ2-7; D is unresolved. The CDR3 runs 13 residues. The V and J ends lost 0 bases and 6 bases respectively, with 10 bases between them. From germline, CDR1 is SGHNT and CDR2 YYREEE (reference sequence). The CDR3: CASSLATSVEQYF. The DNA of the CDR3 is TGTGCCAGCAGCTTGGCGACATCAGTCGAGCAGTACTTC. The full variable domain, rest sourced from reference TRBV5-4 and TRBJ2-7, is ETGVTQSPTHLIKTRGQQVTLRCSSQSGHNTVSWYQQALGQGPQFIFQYYREEENGRGNFPPRFSGLQFPNYSSELNVNALELDDSALYLCASSLATSVEQYFGPGTRLTVT.

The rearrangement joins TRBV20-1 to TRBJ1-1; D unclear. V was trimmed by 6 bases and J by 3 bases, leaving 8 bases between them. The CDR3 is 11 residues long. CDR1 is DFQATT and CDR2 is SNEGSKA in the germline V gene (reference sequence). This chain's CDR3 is CSASDYTEAFF. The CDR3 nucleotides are TGCAGTGCCTCGGACTACACTGAAGCTTTCTTT.

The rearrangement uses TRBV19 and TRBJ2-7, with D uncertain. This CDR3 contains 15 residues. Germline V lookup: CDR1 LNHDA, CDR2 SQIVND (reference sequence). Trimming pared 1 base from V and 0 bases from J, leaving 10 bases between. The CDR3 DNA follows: TGTGCCAGTAGTATAGCGGCGGTGGGCTCCTACGAGCAGTACTTC. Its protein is CASSIAAVGSYEQYF.

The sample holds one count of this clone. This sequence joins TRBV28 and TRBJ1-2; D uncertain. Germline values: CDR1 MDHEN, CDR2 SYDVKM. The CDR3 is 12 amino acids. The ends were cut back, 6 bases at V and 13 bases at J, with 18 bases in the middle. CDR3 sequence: CASRPPTSVFTF. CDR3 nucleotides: TGTGCCAGCAGACCACCCACCTCGGTGTTCACCTTC.

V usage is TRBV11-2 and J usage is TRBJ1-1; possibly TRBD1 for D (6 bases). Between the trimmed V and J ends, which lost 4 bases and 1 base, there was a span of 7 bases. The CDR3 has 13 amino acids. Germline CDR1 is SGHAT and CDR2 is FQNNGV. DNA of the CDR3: TGTGCCAGCAGCTGGGGACAGAACACTGAAGCTTTCTTT. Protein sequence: CASSWGQNTEAFF. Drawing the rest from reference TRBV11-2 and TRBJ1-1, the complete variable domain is EAGVAQSPRYKIIEKRQSVAFWCNPISGHATLYWYQQILGQGPKLLIQFQNNGVVDDSQLPKDRFSAERLKGVDSTLKIQPAKLEDSAVYLCASSWGQNTEAFFGQGTRLTVV.

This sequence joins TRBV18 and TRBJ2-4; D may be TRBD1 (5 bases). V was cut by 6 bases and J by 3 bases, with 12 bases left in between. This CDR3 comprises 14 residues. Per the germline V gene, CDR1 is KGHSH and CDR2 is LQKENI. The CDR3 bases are TGTGCCAGCTCTCTCCAGGGCGACAAAAACATTCAGTACTTC. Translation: CASSLQGDKNIQYF.

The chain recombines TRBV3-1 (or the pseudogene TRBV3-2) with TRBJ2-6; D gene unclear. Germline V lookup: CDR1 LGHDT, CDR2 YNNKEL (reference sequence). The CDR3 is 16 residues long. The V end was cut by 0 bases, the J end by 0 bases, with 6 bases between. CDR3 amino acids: CASSQEQPSGANVLTF. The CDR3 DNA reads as TGTGCCAGCAGCCAAGAACAGCCCTCTGGGGCCAACGTCCTGACTTTC.

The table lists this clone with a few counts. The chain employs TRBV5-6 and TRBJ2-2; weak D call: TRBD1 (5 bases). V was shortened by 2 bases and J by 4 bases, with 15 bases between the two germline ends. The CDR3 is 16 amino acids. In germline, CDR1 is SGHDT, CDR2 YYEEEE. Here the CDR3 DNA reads TGTGCCAGCAGCTTTCATCTAGGGGCCAGCACCGGGGAGCTGTTTTTT. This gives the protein CASSFHLGASTGELFF.

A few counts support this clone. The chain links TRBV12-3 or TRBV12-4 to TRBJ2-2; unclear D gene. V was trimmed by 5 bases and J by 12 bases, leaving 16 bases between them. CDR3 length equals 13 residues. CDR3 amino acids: CASSGPSLTQLFF. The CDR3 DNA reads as TGTGCCAGCAGTGGCCCTTCCTTGACACAGCTGTTTTTT.

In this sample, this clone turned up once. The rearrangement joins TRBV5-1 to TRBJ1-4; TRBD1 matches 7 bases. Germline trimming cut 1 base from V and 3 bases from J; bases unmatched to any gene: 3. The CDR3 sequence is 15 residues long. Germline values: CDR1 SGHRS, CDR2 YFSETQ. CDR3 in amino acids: CASSLRDSANEKLFF. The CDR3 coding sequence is TGCGCCAGCAGCTTGAGGGACAGTGCTAATGAAAAACTGTTTTTT.

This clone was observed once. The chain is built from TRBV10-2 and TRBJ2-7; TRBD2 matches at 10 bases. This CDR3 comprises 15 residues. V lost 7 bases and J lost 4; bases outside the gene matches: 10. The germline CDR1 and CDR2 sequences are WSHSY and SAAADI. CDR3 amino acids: CASMGVLAGEYEQYF. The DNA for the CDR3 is TGCGCCAGCATGGGGGTGCTAGCGGGAGAATACGAGCAGTACTTC.

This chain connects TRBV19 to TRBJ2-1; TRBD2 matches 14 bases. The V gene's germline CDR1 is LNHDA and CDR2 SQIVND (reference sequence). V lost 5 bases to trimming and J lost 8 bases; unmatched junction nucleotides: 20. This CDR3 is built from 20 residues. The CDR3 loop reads CASSYSSHPGTSGSGYEQFF. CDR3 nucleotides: TGTGCCAGTAGTTACTCCTCCCACCCGGGGACTAGCGGGAGTGGCTATGAGCAGTTCTTC.

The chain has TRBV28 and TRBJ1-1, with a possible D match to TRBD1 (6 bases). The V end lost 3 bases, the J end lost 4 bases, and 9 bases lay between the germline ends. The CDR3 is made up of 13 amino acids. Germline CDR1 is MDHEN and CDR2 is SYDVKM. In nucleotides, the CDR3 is TGTGCCAGCAGTTTGAGGGGGTTCACTGAAGCTTTCTTT. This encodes CASSLRGFTEAFF. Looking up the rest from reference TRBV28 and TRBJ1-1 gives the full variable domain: DVKVTQSSRYLVKRTGEKVFLECVQDMDHENMFWYRQDPGLGLRLIYFSYDVKMKEKGDIPEGYSVSREKKERFSLILESASTNQTSMYLCASSLRGFTEAFFGQGTRLTVV.

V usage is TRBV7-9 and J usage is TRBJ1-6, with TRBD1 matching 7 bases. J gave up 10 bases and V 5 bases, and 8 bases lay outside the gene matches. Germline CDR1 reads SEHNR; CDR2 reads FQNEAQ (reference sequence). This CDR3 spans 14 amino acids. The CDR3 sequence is CASSLQGVESPLHF. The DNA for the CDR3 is TGTGCCAGCAGCCTTCAGGGGGTTGAGTCACCCCTCCACTTT.